The 10 T cell receptor beta chains below were found in one sample sequenced in a study of cytomegalovirus exposure and HLA in healthy donors. PCR primers comprised 60 Vbeta and 13 Jbeta primers. Clones were read by immunoSEQ multiplex PCR, and TCRdb kept only the in-frame ones, dropping some. Of about 96,000 clones in the sample, roughly 74% were seen once. Sequences were obtained from PBMCs. The receptors shown here come from a female donor in good health and CMV-seropositive.

The chain carries TRBV29-1 and TRBJ1-1; 7 nucleotides match TRBD1. The CDR3 length is 13 residues. V trimming: 4 bases; J trimming: 4 bases; junction bases outside the gene matches: 6. Germline assignment: CDR1 SQVTM and CDR2 ANQGSEA. The CDR3 nucleotides are TGCAGCGTTGTAAGGGGGCGTGGCACTGAAGCTTTCTTT. Translated, it gives CSVVRGRGTEAFF.

This chain connects TRBV6-5 to TRBJ1-4; possibly TRBD1 for D (6 bases). Trimming left V 2 bases short and J 7 bases short, with 11 bases between. CDR1 MNHEY and CDR2 SVGAGI come from the germline V gene. The CDR3 covers 14 residues. The CDR3 spells CASSYGGGSEKLFF. In DNA form, the CDR3 reads TGTGCCAGCAGTTACGGGGGGGGCAGTGAAAAACTGTTTTTT.

The chain employs TRBV6-5 and TRBJ2-7; 8 bases map to TRBD1. This CDR3 has 15 residues. Germline V gives CDR1 MNHEY, CDR2 SVGAGI. J gave up 2 bases and V 6 bases, and 9 bases lay outside the gene matches. The CDR3 coding sequence is TGTGCCAGCAGCTTAGACAGGGGCAAAACCTACGAGCAGTACTTC. Residues: CASSLDRGKTYEQYF.

As to this clone: At one end, the junction sequence differs from germline, possibly due to a read error. This chain uses TRBV5-8 with TRBJ1-6; D unclear. The CDR3 spans 18 residues. Germline assignment: CDR1 SGHTS and CDR2 YDEGEE. CDR3 sequence reads: CATSLRGPTRSYNSPLHF. The CDR3 DNA follows: TGTGCCACCAGCTTACGGGGTCCAACCCGCTCCTATAATTCACCCCTCCACTTT.

The chain joins TRBV19 to TRBJ2-7, with D perhaps matching TRBD2 (5 bases). The CDR3 loop spans 12 amino acids. The ends were cut back, 5 bases at V and 7 bases at J, with 12 bases in the middle. CDR1 LNHDA and CDR2 SQIVND come from the germline V gene (reference sequence). The CDR3 loop is CASSGPGGEQYF. CDR3 nucleotide sequence: TGTGCCAGTAGTGGGCCAGGCGGGGAGCAGTACTTC.

The chain links TRBV10-3 to TRBJ1-5, with D possibly being TRBD1 (6 bases). The CDR3 is 14 amino acids. Germline values: CDR1 ENHRY, CDR2 SYGVKD. With 5 bases removed from V and 4 bases from J, the gap between germline ends came to 12 bases. In DNA form, the CDR3 reads TGTGCCATCAGTAACTCACAGGGTAATCAGCCCCAGCATTTT. It is translated as CAISNSQGNQPQHF.

The chain combines TRBV28 with TRBJ1-1; unclear D gene. The CDR3 loop spans 15 amino acids. CDR1 is MDHEN, CDR2 SYDVKM, per germline. Trimming stripped 4 bases from V and 1 base from J, with 13 bases between. The CDR3 DNA follows: TGTGCCAGCAGTTCCCGGGGAAAACAGAACACTGAAGCTTTCTTT. It specifies CASSSRGKQNTEAFF.

The gene calls are TRBV6-1 and TRBJ1-1, with D possibly matching TRBD1 (5 bases). Germline V CDR1 and CDR2: MNHNS, SASEGT. There are 12 residues in the CDR3. V was pared by 8 bases and J by 4 bases, with 11 bases between. Written as DNA, the CDR3 is TGTGCCAGCTACCAGGGTAGCACTGAAGCTTTCTTT. Translation gives CASYQGSTEAFF.

The chain recombines TRBV7-2 with TRBJ2-7; 10 nucleotides agree with TRBD2. The V segment lost 3 bases and the J segment 6 bases; nucleotides outside the gene matches: 8. Looked up from germline, CDR1 is SGHTA and CDR2 is FQGNSA. CDR3 length equals 15 residues. The CDR3 spells CASSLTLAGAVEQYF. CDR3 nucleotide sequence: TGTGCCAGCAGCTTGACGCTAGCGGGAGCTGTCGAGCAGTACTTC.

The V call is TRBV4-2, the J call TRBJ2-3; TRBD1 aligns across 9 bases. Germline V gives CDR1 LGHNA, CDR2 YNFKEQ. Trimming took 2 bases from V and 3 from J; bases not matched to a gene: 12. This CDR3 comprises 18 residues. The CDR3 spells CASSQIVGTGSLTDTQYF. The CDR3 coding sequence is TGTGCCAGCAGCCAAATAGTGGGGACAGGGAGTTTGACAGATACGCAGTATTTT.